The 9 T cell receptor beta chains below come from one sample, sequenced in a study of T cell responses to AZD1222 COVID-19 vaccine. Sequencing used immunoSEQ multiplex PCR; TCRdb keeps in-frame clones, though not all of them. This sample yields some 130,000 clones, of which about nine tenths are seen a single time; less than 8.5% belongs to the top ten. Sequenced material: peripheral blood, taken on day 0 of AZD1222 vaccination. These receptors all stem from an adult in good health.

The chain employs TRBV27 and TRBJ1-2; 7 bases are shared with TRBD1. V lost 6 bases and J lost 4; bases outside the gene matches: 5. The CDR3 runs to 13 residues. The germline gives CDR1 MNHEY, CDR2 SMNVEV (reference sequence). CDR3 bases: TGTGCCAGCAGGGGACAGACCCTCTATGGCTACACCTTC. Its translation: CASRGQTLYGYTF.

The chain employs TRBV5-4 and TRBJ2-3; D call uncertain. With 0 bases removed from V and 7 bases from J, the gap between germline ends came to 9 bases. The CDR3 is 13 amino acids. Germline-derived CDR1 and CDR2 are SGHNT and YYREEE (reference sequence). CDR3 in amino acids: CASSLEGRNTQYF. DNA of the CDR3: TGTGCCAGCAGCTTGGAAGGACGAAATACGCAGTATTTT.

The chain combines TRBV14 with TRBJ1-2; tentatively, D is TRBD1 (6 bases). This CDR3 has 15 residues. Germline V gene data show CDR1 as SGHDN and CDR2 as FVKESK. V lost 0 bases, J lost 2 bases, and 10 bases lay in between. CDR3 loop: CASSQEGQINYGYTF. The DNA of the CDR3 is TGTGCCAGCAGCCAAGAAGGACAGATCAACTATGGCTACACCTTC.

J is TRBJ1-1 and V is TRBV10-3; D is uncertain. The germline V and J ends were trimmed by 10 bases and 5 bases, with 14 bases remaining between them. The CDR3 runs to 12 residues. Germline values: CDR1 ENHRY, CDR2 SYGVKD. CDR3: CATTVGDTEAFF. CDR3 DNA: TGTGCCACTACGGTTGGGGATACTGAAGCTTTCTTT.

CDR3 in amino acids: CASSLLQGGSYNSPLHF. In DNA, the CDR3 is TGTGCCAGCAGTTTATTACAGGGTGGGTCCTATAATTCACCCCTCCACTTT. The V call is TRBV28, the J call TRBJ1-6, with a tentative D call TRBD1 (6 bases). Trimming took 1 base from V and 1 from J, leaving 11 bases between them. The CDR3 covers 17 residues. Germline V gene data show CDR1 as MDHEN and CDR2 as SYDVKM.

This clone was counted once. This chain uses TRBV10-3 with TRBJ2-1, with 15 bases lining up with TRBD2. In germline, CDR1 is ENHRY, CDR2 SYGVKD. The V and J ends lost 7 bases and 13 bases, in that order; junction bases with no gene match: 8. This CDR3 contains 14 residues. The CDR3 reads CAINTGTSGGPQFF. The CDR3 bases are TGTGCCATCAATACCGGGACTAGCGGGGGGCCCCAGTTCTTC.

The chain links TRBV18 to TRBJ2-7; 8 nucleotides align to TRBD2. Per the germline V gene, CDR1 is KGHSH and CDR2 is LQKENI. The CDR3 length is 14 residues. The V gene end was trimmed by 1 base and the J gene end by 7 bases; junction bases not matched to a gene: 6. DNA of the CDR3: TGTGCCAGCTCACCACAACCTTCGGGGGGGGAGCAGTACTTC. Translation gives CASSPQPSGGEQYF.

The CDR3, as DNA: TGTGCCAGCTCACTGGGACAGCAAAATGAGCAGTTCTTC. Its protein is CASSLGQQNEQFF. J is TRBJ2-1 and V is TRBV18; 7 bases agree with TRBD1. V lost 4 bases to trimming and J lost 7 bases; unmatched junction nucleotides: 4. The CDR3 has 13 residues. The germline V gene encodes CDR1 KGHSH and CDR2 LQKENI.

This clone was detected a few times. The chain carries TRBV7-2 and TRBJ1-6; possible D gene TRBD1, 5 bases. The CDR3 consists of 14 residues. Trimming took 5 bases from V and 4 from J, leaving 9 bases between them. Germline V gives CDR1 SGHTA, CDR2 FQGNSA. The CDR3: CASSGGGYNSPLHF. The CDR3 nucleotides are TGTGCCAGCAGCGGGGGGGGATATAATTCACCCCTCCACTTT. Based on the CDR3 plus reference TRBV7-2 and TRBJ1-6, the full variable domain is GAGVSQSPSNKVTEKGKDVELRCDPISGHTALYWYRQSLGQGLEFLIYFQGNSAPDKSGLPSDRFSAERTGGSVSTLTIQRTQQEDSAVYLCASSGGGYNSPLHFGNGTRLTVT.